This TCR beta chain derives from a study of T cell repertoires in cytomegalovirus infection. General observations from the study: HLA-C-restricted TCR beta clonotypes specific for CMV led the ex vivo response.

Notes on this clonotype: Antigen unknown.

TCRdb re-derived calls from the reads in MiXCR, one entry per CDR3 protein. The table lists around 900,000 distinct CDR3 sequences, around 31% of them singletons. This receptor was obtained from a human donor in good health (CMV status not recorded). Some clones in this sample may be carry-over from other donors' samples. The sample was cultured CD8+ T cells from PBMCs, taken from culture after CMV antigen stimulation.

The CDR3: CSVGPEAFF. CDR3 nucleotides: TGCAGCGTTGGACCTGAAGCTTTCTTT. The chain carries TRBV29-1 and TRBJ1-1; D is uncertain. Germline V gene sequence: CDR1 SQVTM, CDR2 ANQGSEA. The CDR3 sequence is 9 residues long. Trimming left V 4 bases short and J 6 bases short, with 3 bases between.